A selection of T cell receptor beta chains follows, all from one sample in a study of beta chain features in type 1 diabetes. TCRdb keeps only in-frame clones here, not all; method: immunoSEQ multiplex PCR. The table lists over 100,000 clones, approximately 39% of them singletons. The sample was stem cell memory CD4+ T cells from blood. These receptors all stem from a woman aged 18-29 years in good health. The conserved cysteine and the conserved F or W are not part of the CDR3 here.

j_gene: TRBJ2-1
v_gene: TRBV28
CDR3aa: ASSLTSAGAYNEQF

j_gene: TRBJ2-7
v_gene: TRBV5-1
CDR3aa: ASSLASGRAGYEQY

j_gene: TRBJ1-4
v_gene: TRBV5-1
CDR3aa: ASSLGQGSRLESEKLF

j_gene: TRBJ2-2
v_gene: TRBV19
CDR3aa: AGGGMTGELF

j_gene: TRBJ2-1
v_gene: TRBV7-2
CDR3aa: ASSPKTSGRDNEQF

j_gene: TRBJ2-7
v_gene: TRBV7-2
CDR3aa: ASSLVGSGYEQY

j_gene: TRBJ1-1
v_gene: TRBV29-1
CDR3aa: SAGEGWDTEAF

j_gene: TRBJ1-3
v_gene: TRBV27
CDR3aa: ASTGSSSGNTIY

j_gene: TRBJ1-2
v_gene: TRBV5-4
CDR3aa: ASSSQRGGSSYGYT

j_gene: TRBJ1-1
v_gene: TRBV11-2
CDR3aa: ASSRTGLGTEAF

j_gene: TRBJ2-7
v_gene: TRBV6-5
CDR3aa: ASKFATQEY

j_gene: TRBJ2-5
v_gene: TRBV7-9
CDR3aa: ASSLVPGKPRETQY

j_gene: TRBJ1-2
v_gene: TRBV5-1
CDR3aa: ASSLDGYQDYGYT

j_gene: TRBJ1-3
v_gene: TRBV14
CDR3aa: ASSALGLADGNTIY

j_gene: NA
v_gene: TRBV9
CDR3aa: ASATSGTSYEQY

j_gene: TRBJ1-1
v_gene: TRBV28
CDR3aa: ASSTSGTGSNTEAF

j_gene: TRBJ2-5
v_gene: TRBV7-2
CDR3aa: ASSLAGEGETQY

j_gene: TRBJ2-7
v_gene: TRBV5-4
CDR3aa: ATRDRATYEQY

j_gene: TRBJ2-7
v_gene: TRBV6-5
CDR3aa: ASSYGSGSSYEQY

j_gene: TRBJ2-7
v_gene: TRBV30
CDR3aa: AWSSGTGVSKQY

j_gene: TRBJ2-1
v_gene: TRBV4-1
CDR3aa: ASSQERLAGGQF

j_gene: TRBJ1-2
v_gene: TRBV7-9
CDR3aa: ASSLLGGSQGGYT

j_gene: TRBJ2-1
v_gene: TRBV28
CDR3aa: ASSFLGQGLYNEQF

j_gene: TRBJ2-3
v_gene: TRBV4-3
CDR3aa: ASSRERHSTDTQY

j_gene: TRBJ1-3
v_gene: TRBV30
CDR3aa: AWSVGTGAFSGNTIY

j_gene: TRBJ1-4
v_gene: TRBV11-2
CDR3aa: ASSLDPFAENEKLF

j_gene: TRBJ1-4
v_gene: TRBV30
CDR3aa: AWSGPQGGKLF

j_gene: TRBJ2-5
v_gene: TRBV4-3
CDR3aa: ASSQGLPGQGQETQY